This T cell receptor (beta chain) was obtained from a study of blood T cells in healthy people across ages. Overall study context: Capture by template switching was about one barcoded beta molecule per two T cells. The study, taken as a whole, reports: CMV status of donors was not determined, possibly confounding expanded clonotype changes.

This clonotype was found a few times. Its cognate antigen is unknown. PBMCs, at least 6.5 million per sample, were isolated. Then a second PCR, running roughly 7 to 11 cycles, was carried out with a sample-barcoded 5' primer and a J-beta primer mix. Each sample yielded at least 3 million CDR3-containing paired-end reads. TCRdb re-called the 5' RACE reads with MiXCR, one entry per CDR3 protein. The sample shows roughly 1.7 million distinct CDR3 sequences, 30% to 40% of them seen only once. The V and J ends lost 0 bases and 7 bases, in that order; junction bases with no gene match: 6. This CDR3 region has 15 residues. CDR1 SGHDT and CDR2 YYEEEE come from the germline V gene.

The sequence was obtained from a woman aged 25 to 45 in good health. The specimen sequenced was blood. The chain links TRBV5-6 to TRBJ2-1; 8 positions match TRBD1. The CDR3 is CASSLAQGAWNEQFF. DNA for the CDR3: TGTGCCAGCAGCTTGGCGCAGGGGGCATGGAATGAGCAGTTCTTC.